This T cell receptor (beta chain) was observed in a study of a mutant IDH1 vaccine in newly diagnosed glioma. On the study more broadly: The initiation of vaccination occurred 4-6 weeks after radiotherapy alone, or with temozolomide cycles. Previous care, which was radiotherapy, temozolomide, or both, most often involved both.

A word on this clone: Its antigen is not known.

Time point given: week 47, end of study. Topical imiquimod accompanied each vaccine dose, which consisted of 300 ug of mutant IDH1 20-mer peptide. Eight vaccinations were given in weeks 1, 3, 5, 7, 11, 15, 19 and 23. V gave up 4 bases and J gave up 3 bases; unmatched junction bases: 7. From germline, CDR1 is SGHKS and CDR2 YYEKEE (reference sequence). The CDR3 totals 17 residues. Generated by immunoSEQ multiplex PCR, the TCRdb table keeps only in-frame clones and is missing some. The sample carries approximately 31,000 clones, approximately 84% recorded once. The chain is built from TRBV5-5 and TRBJ2-1; TRBD2 matches at 13 bases. This TCR derives from a man younger than 40 with glioma. The source was PBMCs, collected from a glioma patient whose treatment included an IDH1 peptide vaccine. CDR3 coding DNA: TGTGCCAGCAGCGGGACCACTAGCGGGGGGGTCTACAATGAGCAGTTCTTC. This translates into CASSGTTSGGVYNEQFF.